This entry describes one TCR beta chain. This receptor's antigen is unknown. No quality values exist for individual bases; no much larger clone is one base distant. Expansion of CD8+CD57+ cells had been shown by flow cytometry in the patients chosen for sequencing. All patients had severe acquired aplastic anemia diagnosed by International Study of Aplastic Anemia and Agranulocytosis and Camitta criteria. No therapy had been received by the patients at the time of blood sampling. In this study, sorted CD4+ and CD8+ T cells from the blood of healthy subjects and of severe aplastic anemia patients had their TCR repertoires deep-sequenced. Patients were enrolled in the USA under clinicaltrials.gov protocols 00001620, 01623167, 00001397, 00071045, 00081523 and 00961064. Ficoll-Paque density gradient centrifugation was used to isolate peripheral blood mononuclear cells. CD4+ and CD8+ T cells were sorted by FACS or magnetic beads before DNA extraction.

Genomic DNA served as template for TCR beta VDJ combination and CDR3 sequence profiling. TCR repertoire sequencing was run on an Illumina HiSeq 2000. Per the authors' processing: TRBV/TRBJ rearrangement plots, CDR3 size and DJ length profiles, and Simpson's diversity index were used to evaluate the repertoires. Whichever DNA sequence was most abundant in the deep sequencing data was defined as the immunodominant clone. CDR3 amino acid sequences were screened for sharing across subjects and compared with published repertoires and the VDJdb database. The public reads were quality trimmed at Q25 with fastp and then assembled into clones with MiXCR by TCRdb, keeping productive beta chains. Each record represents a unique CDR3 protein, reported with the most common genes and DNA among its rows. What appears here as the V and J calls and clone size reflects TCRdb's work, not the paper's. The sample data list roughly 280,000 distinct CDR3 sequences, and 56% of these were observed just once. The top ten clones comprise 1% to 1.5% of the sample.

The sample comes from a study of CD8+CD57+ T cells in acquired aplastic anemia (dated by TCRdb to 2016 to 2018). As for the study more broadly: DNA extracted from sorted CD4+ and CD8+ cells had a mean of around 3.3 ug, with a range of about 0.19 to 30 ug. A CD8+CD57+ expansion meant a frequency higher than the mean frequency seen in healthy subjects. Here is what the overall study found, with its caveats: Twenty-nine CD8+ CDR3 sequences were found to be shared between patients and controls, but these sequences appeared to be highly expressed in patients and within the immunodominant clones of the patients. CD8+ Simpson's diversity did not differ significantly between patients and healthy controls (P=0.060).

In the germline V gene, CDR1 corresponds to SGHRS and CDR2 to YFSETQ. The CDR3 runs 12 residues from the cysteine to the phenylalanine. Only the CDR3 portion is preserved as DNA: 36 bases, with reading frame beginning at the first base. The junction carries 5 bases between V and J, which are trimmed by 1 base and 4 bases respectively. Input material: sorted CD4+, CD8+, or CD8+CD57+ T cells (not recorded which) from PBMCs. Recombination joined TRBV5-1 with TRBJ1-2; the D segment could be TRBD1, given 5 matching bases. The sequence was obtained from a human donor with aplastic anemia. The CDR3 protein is CASSLTGYGYTF. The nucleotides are TGCGCCAGCAGCTTGACAGGCTATGGCTACACCTTC.